This T cell receptor (beta chain) was sequenced for a study of OX40 agonist ivuxolimab in advanced cancers. Peripheral blood came from all dose cohorts at three timepoints. The table came from immunoSEQ multiplex PCR; TCRdb's copy has only in-frame clones and leaves some out. This sample has about 33,000 clones, with approximately 89% found just once. The CDR3 spans 14 residues. From germline, CDR1 is LNHDA and CDR2 SQIVND (reference sequence). Trimming removed 9 bases at V and 0 bases at J, with 14 bases between. Sample: CD4+ or CD8+ T cells sorted from blood, taken in a trial of the OX40 agonist ivuxolimab. The V call is TRBV19, the J call TRBJ1-1; unclear D gene. This receptor was taken from an adult with an advanced solid tumor such as melanoma, head and neck, liver or kidney cancer. As DNA, the CDR3 is TGTGCCAGCCGACCGGACGGGTTGAACACTGAAGCTTTCTTT. Translated, it gives CASRPDGLNTEAFF.